Below, one T cell receptor (beta chain) is given with its context. Its antigen is unknown. Nothing much larger sits one base from this clone, and base qualities are not available. TCRbeta CDR3 regions were amplified from genomic DNA using the immunoSEQ Assay, a bias-controlled multiplex PCR. Regarding the original processing steps: Nucleated cell counts per sample were estimated from amplification of reference gene primers within the assay. Sequence reads were collapsed and filtered to measure the absolute abundance of every unique TCRbeta CDR3 rearrangement. For each sample, productive Simpson clonality was calculated by taking the square root of Simpson's diversity index across productive rearrangements. TCRdb's version of the immuneACCESS table is confined to in-frame rearrangements and falls short of the full clone set. An unresolved V gene accounts for under half of the shortfall where checked; the remainder is of unknown origin. V and J calls and clone size are those listed in that table; D and trimming were worked out from the DNA. In this sample the table shows around 150,000 clones, under 85% of which occur a single time. The top ten clonotypes cover around 3% of the sample.

This entry comes from a study of blood T cell repertoires in COVID-19 (TCRdb year 2020). For context, the study as a whole: Samples from collaborators originated in the United States, Italy and Spain and spanned both the acute and convalescent phases of COVID-19. Sample metadata almost always included a de-identified subject ID, COVID-19 status, age in years and sex. Deeply sampled blood TCRbeta repertoires from subjects exposed to, actively infected with, or recovered from COVID-19 were included in the dataset. The material from the prospective study consisted of cDNA or gDNA derived from T cells, B-cell-depleted T cells, or PBMCs. The repertoires were released in a freely available public database intended as a resource for research on the immune response to SARS-CoV-2. HLA class I and class II types, where available, came from metadata supplied by the sample provider rather than from assay-based typing. Samples came from the ongoing ImmuneRACE study (first 160 participants) plus 1,254 subjects from 6 global collaborators.

The germline V end is reduced by 5 bases and the J end by 4 bases; junction bases left unmatched: 5. The CDR3 holds 13 amino acids from the cysteine to the phenylalanine. Only CDR3 DNA is held: 39 bases, read in frame from base 1. The germline V gene supplies CDR1 SQVTM and CDR2 ANQGSEA. Collaborating institutions collected whole blood in K2EDTA tubes following their own protocols. For TCRbeta analysis, collaborators shipped samples in one of three forms: frozen whole blood, isolated PBMCs, or DNA extracted from either of those sample types. Paper-wide results and their limitations: Clinical and demographic metadata were provided uncurated, with the amount varying by source and participant.

Specimen: peripheral blood. The sequence is built from TRBV29-1 and TRBJ2-1; 7 of the junction bases match TRBD1. The clonotype originates from a man aged 65 to 79 with acute or convalescent COVID-19. The nucleotides are TGCAGCGTTACGGGACAGAGTTACAATGAGCAGTTCTTC. Its protein reads: CSVTGQSYNEQFF.